The rows below give T cell receptor beta chains drawn from one sample of a study of CD4 T cells in relation to SARS-CoV-2 and coronaviruses. What these receptors recognize is not known. The protocol was immunoSEQ multiplex PCR, while the TCRdb copy is restricted to in-frame clones and leaves out a portion. The profile shows 35,000 to 45,000 clones, 84% of them singletons. The sequencing input was naive CD4+ T cells from PBMCs, cultured in vitro. These receptors were collected from an adult with COVID-19. CDR3s include the opening cysteine and the closing phenylalanine or tryptophan. The order of the fields is D gene, V gene, J gene, clone size, CDR3 protein. A D gene is named only where the DNA matches it firmly. Some rows mark clone size as missing; the rest say once, few, many or name a class of expanded clone.

D: TRBD1; V: TRBV10-3; J: TRBJ2-7; size: -; CDR3: CAISKGQLPGEQYF
D: -; V: TRBV19; J: TRBJ2-5; size: -; CDR3: CASSIGGETQYF
D: TRBD2; V: TRBV6-6; J: TRBJ2-3; size: -; CDR3: CASSDSGTSGRWAKVDTQYF
D: TRBD2; V: TRBV4-3; J: TRBJ2-3; size: -; CDR3: CASSRSTSGGIDGDTQYF
D: -; V: TRBV7-9; J: TRBJ2-1; size: few; CDR3: CASRPGTPLLRNEQFF
D: -; V: TRBV5-4; J: TRBJ2-3; size: -; CDR3: CASSLRGGTDTQYF
D: -; V: TRBV18; J: TRBJ1-4; size: -; CDR3: CASSPRGEKLFF
D: -; V: TRBV7-2; J: TRBJ2-1; size: -; CDR3: CASSNDDTKYNEQFF
D: -; V: TRBV2; J: TRBJ1-4; size: -; CDR3: CASWEDGRKLFF
D: -; V: TRBV2; J: TRBJ2-5; size: -; CDR3: CASSELGLETQYF
D: -; V: TRBV5-6; J: TRBJ2-2; size: -; CDR3: CASSFRTWRNTGELFF
D: TRBD1; V: TRBV18; J: TRBJ1-3; size: -; CDR3: CASSPGQALSGNTIYF
D: TRBD1; V: TRBV28; J: TRBJ2-1; size: -; CDR3: CASSGTDSYNEQFF
D: -; V: TRBV6-5; J: TRBJ1-1; size: -; CDR3: CASRRSATEAFF
D: TRBD1; V: TRBV29-1; J: TRBJ2-1; size: -; CDR3: CSVGKGQGRNEQFF
D: -; V: TRBV2; J: TRBJ2-7; size: few; CDR3: CASSDKFGDYEQYF
D: -; V: TRBV7-3; J: TRBJ2-2; size: -; CDR3: CASSSTGPHTGELFF
D: -; V: TRBV9; J: TRBJ2-1; size: -; CDR3: CASSVGVQVYNEQFF
D: -; V: TRBV6-6; J: TRBJ1-6; size: -; CDR3: CASSYSTGSPLHF
D: -; V: TRBV20-1; J: TRBJ1-6; size: few; CDR3: CSASLSNSPLHF
D: -; V: TRBV5-4; J: TRBJ2-2; size: -; CDR3: CASSTRSGTGELFF
D: -; V: TRBV4-2; J: TRBJ2-7; size: -; CDR3: CASSQDGLGTGASYEQYF
D: TRBD2; V: TRBV24-1; J: TRBJ2-5; size: -; CDR3: CATSDPSGRAEETQYF
D: TRBD1; V: TRBV27; J: TRBJ2-7; size: -; CDR3: CASMPDRNPYEQYF
D: TRBD2; V: TRBV23-1; J: TRBJ2-7; size: -; CDR3: CASTLVASGSGTRNYEQYF
D: -; V: TRBV28; J: TRBJ1-1; size: -; CDR3: CASSSPPQGVTEAFF
D: TRBD2; V: TRBV18; J: TRBJ2-3; size: -; CDR3: CASSGLAGDTDTQYF